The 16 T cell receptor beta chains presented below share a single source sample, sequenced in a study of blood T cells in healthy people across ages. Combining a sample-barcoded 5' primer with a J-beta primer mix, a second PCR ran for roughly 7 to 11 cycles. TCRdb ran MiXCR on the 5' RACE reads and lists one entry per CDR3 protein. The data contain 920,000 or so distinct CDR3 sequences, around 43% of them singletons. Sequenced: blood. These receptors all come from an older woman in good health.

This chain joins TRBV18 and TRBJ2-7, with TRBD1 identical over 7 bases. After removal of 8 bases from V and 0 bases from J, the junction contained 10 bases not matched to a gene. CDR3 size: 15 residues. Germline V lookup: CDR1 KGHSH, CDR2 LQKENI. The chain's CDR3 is CASQSDRSSSYEQYF. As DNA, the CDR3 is TGTGCCAGCCAATCGGACAGGTCAAGCTCCTACGAGCAGTACTTC.

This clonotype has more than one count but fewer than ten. The chain's CDR3 is CSARAKGPAYEQYF. The CDR3 DNA sequence: TGCAGTGCTAGAGCAAAGGGACCCGCCTACGAGCAGTACTTC. The chain uses TRBV20-1 and TRBJ2-7, with D perhaps assigned TRBD1 or TRBD2 (5 bases each). CDR1 DFQATT and CDR2 SNEGSKA come from the germline V gene (reference sequence). The CDR3 runs 14 residues. The V and J ends lost 1 base and 2 bases respectively, with 12 bases between them.

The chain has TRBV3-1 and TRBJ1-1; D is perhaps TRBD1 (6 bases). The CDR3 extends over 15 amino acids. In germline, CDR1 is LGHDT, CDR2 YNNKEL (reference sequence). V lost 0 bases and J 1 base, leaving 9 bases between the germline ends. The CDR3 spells CASSQDRGWNTEAFF. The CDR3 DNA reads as TGTGCCAGCAGCCAAGACAGGGGTTGGAACACTGAAGCTTTCTTT.

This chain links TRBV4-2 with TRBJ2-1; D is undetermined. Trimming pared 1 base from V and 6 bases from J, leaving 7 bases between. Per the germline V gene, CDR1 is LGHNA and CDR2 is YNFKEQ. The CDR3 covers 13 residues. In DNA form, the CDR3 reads TGTGCCAGCAGCCAAGGGCCAACCAATGAGCAGTTCTTC. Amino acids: CASSQGPTNEQFF.

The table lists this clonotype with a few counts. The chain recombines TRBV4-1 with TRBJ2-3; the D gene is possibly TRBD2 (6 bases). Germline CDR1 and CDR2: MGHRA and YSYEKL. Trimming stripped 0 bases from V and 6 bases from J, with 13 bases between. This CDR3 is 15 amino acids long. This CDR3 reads CASSQDPRDWDTQYF. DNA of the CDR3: TGCGCCAGCAGCCAAGACCCGCGGGACTGGGATACGCAGTATTTT.

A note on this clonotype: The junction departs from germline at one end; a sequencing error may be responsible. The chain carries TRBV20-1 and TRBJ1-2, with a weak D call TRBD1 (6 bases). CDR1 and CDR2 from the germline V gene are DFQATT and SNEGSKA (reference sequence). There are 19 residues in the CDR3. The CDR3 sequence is CSAREPQQGSKTANHGYTF. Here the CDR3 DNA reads TGCAGTGCTAGAGAACCCCAACAGGGAAGTAAAACAGCTAACCATGGCTACACCTTC.

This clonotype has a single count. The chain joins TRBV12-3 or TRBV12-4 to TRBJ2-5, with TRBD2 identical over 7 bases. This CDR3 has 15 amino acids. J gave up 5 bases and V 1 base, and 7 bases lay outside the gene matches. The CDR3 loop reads CASSLGGLRLETQYF. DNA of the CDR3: TGTGCCAGCAGTTTAGGGGGACTACGGCTTGAGACCCAGTACTTC.

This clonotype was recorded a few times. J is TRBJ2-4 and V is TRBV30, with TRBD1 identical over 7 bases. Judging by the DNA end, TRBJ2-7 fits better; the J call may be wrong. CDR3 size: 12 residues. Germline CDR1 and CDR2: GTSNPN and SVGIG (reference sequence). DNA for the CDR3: TGTGCCTGGAGTGGGACAGGCTACGAGCAGTACTTC. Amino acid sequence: CAWSGTGYEQYF.

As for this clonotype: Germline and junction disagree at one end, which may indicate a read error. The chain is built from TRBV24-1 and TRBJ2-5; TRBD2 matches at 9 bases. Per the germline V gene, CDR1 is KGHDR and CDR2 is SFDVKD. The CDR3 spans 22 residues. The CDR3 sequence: CATSPISGSRIQLRWSMKTQYF. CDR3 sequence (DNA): TGCGCCACCAGTCCGATTAGCGGGAGTAGAATTCAGTTGCGGTGGTCAATGAAGACCCAGTACTTC.

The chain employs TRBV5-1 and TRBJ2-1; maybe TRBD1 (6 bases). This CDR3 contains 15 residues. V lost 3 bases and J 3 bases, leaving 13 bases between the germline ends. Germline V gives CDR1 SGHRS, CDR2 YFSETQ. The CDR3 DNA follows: TGCGCCAGCAGCTCCGGGACACCCCTCTACAATGAGCAGTTCTTC. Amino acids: CASSSGTPLYNEQFF.

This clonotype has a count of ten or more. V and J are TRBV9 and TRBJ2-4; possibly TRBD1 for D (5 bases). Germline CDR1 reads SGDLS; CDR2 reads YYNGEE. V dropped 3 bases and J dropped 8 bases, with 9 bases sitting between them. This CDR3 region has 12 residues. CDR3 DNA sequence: TGTGCCAGCAGCGCCCAGGGTGACATTCAGTACTTC. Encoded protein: CASSAQGDIQYF. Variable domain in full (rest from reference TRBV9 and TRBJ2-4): DSGVTQTPKHLITATGQRVTLRCSPRSGDLSVYWYQQSLDQGLQFLIQYYNGEERAKGNILERFSAQQFPDLHSELNLSSLELGDSALYFCASSAQGDIQYFGAGTRLSVL.

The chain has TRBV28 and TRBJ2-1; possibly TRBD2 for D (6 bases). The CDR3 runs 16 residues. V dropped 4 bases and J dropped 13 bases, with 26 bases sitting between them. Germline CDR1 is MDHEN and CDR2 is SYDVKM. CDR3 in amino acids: CASSSPAVGRGETQFF. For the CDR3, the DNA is TGTGCCAGCAGTTCTCCAGCAGTCGGGAGAGGAGAGACCCAGTTCTTC.

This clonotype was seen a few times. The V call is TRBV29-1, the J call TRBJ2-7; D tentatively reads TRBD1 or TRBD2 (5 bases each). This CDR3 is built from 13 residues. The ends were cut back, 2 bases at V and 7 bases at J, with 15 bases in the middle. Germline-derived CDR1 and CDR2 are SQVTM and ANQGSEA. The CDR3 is CSVESRAGGEQYF. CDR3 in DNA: TGCAGCGTTGAAAGCAGGGCTGGGGGAGAGCAGTACTTC.

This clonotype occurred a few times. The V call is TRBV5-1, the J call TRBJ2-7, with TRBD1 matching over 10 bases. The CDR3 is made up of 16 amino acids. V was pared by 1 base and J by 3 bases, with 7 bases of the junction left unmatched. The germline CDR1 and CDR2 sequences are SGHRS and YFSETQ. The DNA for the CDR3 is TGCGCCAGCAGCTTGTCCCCTGGGGACAGGGGCTACGAGCAGTACTTC. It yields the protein CASSLSPGDRGYEQYF.

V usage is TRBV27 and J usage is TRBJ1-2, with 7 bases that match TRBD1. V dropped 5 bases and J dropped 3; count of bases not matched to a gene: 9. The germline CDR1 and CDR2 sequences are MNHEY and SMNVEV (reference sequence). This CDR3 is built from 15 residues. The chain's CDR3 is CASSPSRDSHYGYTF. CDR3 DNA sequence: TGTGCCAGCAGTCCCAGCCGGGACAGTCACTATGGCTACACCTTC.

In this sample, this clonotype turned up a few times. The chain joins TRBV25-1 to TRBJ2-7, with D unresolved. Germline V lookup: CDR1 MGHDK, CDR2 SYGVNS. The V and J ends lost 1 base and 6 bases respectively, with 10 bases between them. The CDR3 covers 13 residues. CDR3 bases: TGTGCCAGCAGTGAATCCCCGGACGGCGAGCAGTACTTC. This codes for CASSESPDGEQYF.